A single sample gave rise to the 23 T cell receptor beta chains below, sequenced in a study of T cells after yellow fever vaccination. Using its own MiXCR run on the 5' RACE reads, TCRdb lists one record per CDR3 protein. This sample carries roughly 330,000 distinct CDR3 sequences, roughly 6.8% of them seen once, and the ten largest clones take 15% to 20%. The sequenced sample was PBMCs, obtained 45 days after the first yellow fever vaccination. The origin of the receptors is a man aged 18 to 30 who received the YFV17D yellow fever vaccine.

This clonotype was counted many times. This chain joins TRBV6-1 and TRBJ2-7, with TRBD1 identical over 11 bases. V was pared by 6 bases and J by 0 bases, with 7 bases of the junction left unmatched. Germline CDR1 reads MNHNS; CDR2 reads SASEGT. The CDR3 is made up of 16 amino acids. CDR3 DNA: TGTGCCAGCAGACCTTCCGGGACAGGGGGCTCCTACGAGCAGTACGTC. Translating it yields CASRPSGTGGSYEQYV.

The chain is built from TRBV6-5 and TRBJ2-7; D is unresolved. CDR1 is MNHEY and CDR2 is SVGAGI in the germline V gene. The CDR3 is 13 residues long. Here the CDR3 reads CASCYNGLGEQYV. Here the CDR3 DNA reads TGTGCCAGCTGTTACAACGGCTTGGGCGAGCAGTACGTC.

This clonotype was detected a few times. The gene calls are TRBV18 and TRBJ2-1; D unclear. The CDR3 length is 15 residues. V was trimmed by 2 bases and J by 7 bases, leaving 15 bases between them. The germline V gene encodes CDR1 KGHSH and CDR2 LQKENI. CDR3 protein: CASSPTPGSHNEQFF. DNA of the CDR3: TGTGCCAGCTCACCAACGCCAGGTAGTCATAATGAGCAGTTCTTC.

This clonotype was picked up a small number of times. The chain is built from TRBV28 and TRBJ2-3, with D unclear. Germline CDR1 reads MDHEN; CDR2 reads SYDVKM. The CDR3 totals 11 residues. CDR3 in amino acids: CAVSRTDTQYF. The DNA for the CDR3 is TGTGCGGTCTCTCGCACAGATACGCAGTATTTT.

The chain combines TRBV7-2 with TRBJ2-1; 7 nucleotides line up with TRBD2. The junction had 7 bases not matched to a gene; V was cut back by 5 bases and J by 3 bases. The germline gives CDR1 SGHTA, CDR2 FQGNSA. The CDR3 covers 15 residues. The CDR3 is CASSRNLAVYNEQFF. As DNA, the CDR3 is TGTGCCAGCAGCCGTAATCTAGCGGTCTACAATGAGCAGTTCTTC.

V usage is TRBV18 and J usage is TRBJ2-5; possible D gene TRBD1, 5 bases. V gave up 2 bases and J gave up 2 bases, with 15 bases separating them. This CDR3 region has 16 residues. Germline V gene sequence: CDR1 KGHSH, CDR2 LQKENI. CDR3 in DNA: TGTGCCAGCTCACCATCTACAGGAACAGGACAAGAGACCCAGTACTTC. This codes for CASSPSTGTGQETQYF.

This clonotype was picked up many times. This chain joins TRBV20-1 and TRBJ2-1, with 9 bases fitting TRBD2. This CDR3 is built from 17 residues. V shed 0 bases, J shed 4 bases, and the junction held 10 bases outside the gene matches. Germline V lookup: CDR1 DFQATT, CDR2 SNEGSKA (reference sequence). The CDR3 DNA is TGCAGTGCTAGAGATCCCAGCGGGGGGATCTGGTACAATGAGCAGTTCTTC. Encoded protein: CSARDPSGGIWYNEQFF.

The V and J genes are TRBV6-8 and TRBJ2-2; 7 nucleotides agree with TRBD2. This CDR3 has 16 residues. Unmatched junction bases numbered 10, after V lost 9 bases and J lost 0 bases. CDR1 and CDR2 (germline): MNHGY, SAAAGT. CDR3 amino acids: CARGEERGPNTGELFF. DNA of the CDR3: TGTGCCAGGGGAGAAGAGCGGGGCCCGAACACCGGGGAGCTGTTTTTT.

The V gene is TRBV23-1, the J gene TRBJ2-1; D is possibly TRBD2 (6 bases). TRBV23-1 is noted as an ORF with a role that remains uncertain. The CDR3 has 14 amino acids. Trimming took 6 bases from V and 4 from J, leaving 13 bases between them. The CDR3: CASRSTAGYNEQFF. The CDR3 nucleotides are TGCGCCAGCAGATCGACGGCGGGGTACAATGAGCAGTTCTTC.

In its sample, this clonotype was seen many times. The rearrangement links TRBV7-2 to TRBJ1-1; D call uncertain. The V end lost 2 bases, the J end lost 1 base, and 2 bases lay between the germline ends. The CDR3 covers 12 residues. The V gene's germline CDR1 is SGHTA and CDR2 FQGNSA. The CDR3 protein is CASSLKNTEAFF. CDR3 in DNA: TGTGCCAGCAGCTTAAAGAACACTGAAGCTTTCTTT.

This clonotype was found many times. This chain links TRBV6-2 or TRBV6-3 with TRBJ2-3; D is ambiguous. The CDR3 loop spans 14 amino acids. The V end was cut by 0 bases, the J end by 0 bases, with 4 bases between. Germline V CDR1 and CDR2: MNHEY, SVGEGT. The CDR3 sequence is CASSYSTSTDTQYF. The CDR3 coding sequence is TGTGCCAGCAGTTACTCGACTAGCACAGATACGCAGTATTTT.

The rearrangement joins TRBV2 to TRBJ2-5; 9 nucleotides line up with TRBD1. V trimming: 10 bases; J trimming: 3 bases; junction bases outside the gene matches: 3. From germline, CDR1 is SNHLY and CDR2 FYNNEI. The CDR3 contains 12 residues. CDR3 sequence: CAKRTGEETQYF. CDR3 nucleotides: TGTGCCAAGAGGACAGGGGAAGAGACCCAGTACTTC.

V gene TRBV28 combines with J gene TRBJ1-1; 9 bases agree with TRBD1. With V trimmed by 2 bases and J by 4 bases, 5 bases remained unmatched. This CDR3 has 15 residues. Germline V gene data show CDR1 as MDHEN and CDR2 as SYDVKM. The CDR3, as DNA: TGTGCCAGCAGTTTAGGGACAGGGTCGGCCACTGAAGCTTTCTTT. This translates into CASSLGTGSATEAFF.

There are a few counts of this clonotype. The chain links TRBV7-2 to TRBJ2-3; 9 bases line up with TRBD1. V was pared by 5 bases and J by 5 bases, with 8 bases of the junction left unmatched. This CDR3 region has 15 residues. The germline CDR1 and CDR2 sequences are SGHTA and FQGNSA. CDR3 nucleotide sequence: TGTGCCAGCAGCCTAGTAGGGACAGGGAAAGATACGCAGTATTTT. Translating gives CASSLVGTGKDTQYF.

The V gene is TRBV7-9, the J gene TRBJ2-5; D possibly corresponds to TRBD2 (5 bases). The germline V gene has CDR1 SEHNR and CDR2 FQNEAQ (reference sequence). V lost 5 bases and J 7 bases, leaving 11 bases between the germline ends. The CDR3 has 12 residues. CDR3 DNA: TGTGCCAGCAGCGGACTCAGTGGGACCCAGTACTTC. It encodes CASSGLSGTQYF.

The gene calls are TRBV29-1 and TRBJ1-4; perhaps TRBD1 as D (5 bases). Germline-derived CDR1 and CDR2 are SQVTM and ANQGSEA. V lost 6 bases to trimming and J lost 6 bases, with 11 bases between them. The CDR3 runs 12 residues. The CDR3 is CSVGTEDEKLFF. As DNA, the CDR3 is TGCAGCGTGGGGACGGAGGATGAAAAACTGTTTTTT.

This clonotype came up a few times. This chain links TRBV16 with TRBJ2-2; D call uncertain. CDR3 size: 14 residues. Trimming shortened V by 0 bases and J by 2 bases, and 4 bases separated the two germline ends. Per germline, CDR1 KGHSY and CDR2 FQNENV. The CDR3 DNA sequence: TGTGCCAGCAGCCAATCCGGCAACACCGGGGAGCTGTTTTTT. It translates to CASSQSGNTGELFF. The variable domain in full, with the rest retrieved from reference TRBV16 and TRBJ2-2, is GEEVAQTPKHLVRGEGQKAKLYCAPIKGHSYVFWYQQVLKNEFKFLISFQNENVFDETGMPKERFSAKCLPNSPCSLEIQATKLEDSAVYFCASSQSGNTGELFFGEGSRLTVL.

The CDR3, as DNA: TGTGCCAGCAGCGTAGTGACAGGGGGCTGGTCTGGGGCCAACGTCCTGACTTTC. As protein: CASSVVTGGWSGANVLTF. The V gene is TRBV9, the J gene TRBJ2-6; the match to TRBD1 covers 10 bases. The CDR3 runs to 18 residues. The V segment lost 0 bases and the J segment 1 base; nucleotides outside the gene matches: 4. Germline V gene lookup returns CDR1 SGDLS and CDR2 YYNGEE.

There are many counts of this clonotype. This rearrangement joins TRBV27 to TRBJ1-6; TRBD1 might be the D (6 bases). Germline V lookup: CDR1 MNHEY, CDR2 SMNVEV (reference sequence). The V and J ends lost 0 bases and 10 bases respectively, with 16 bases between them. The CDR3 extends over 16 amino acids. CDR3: CASSLSWAGATSPLHF. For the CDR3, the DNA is TGTGCCAGCAGTTTATCGTGGGCAGGGGCGACATCACCCCTCCACTTT.

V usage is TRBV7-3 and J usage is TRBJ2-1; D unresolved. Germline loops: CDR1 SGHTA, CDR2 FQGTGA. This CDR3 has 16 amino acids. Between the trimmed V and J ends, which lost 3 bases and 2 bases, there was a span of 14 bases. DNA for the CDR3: TGTGCCAGCAGCTTTAGGACGAACCCCCCCTACAATGAGCAGTTCTTC. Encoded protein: CASSFRTNPPYNEQFF.

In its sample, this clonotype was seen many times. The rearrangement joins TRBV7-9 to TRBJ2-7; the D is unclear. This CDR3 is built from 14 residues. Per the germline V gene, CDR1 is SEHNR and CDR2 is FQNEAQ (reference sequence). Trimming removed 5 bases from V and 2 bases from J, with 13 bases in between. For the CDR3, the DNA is TGTGCCAGCAGCCCCGTGGGGTACACCTACGAGCAGTACTTC. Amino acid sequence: CASSPVGYTYEQYF.

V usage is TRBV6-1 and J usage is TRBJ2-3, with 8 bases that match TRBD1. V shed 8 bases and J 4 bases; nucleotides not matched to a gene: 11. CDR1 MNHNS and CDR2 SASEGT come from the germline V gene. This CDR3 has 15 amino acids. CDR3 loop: CASGSRTGIADTQYF. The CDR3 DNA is TGTGCCAGCGGGTCCCGGACAGGGATCGCAGATACGCAGTATTTT.

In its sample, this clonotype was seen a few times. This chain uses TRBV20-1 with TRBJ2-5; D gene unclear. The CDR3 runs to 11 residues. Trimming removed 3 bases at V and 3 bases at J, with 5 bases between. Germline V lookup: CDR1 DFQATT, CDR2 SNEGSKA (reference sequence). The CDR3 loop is CSASQEETQYF. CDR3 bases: TGCAGTGCTAGTCAGGAAGAGACCCAGTACTTC.